Presented here are 18 T cell receptor beta chains from one specimen sequenced in a study of T cell responses to AZD1222 COVID-19 vaccine. Produced via immunoSEQ multiplex PCR; TCRdb's table is partial and in-frame only. The sample holds about 93,000 clones, 85% to 90% seen once. The sequences come from peripheral blood, collected on day 0 of MenACWY control vaccination. All receptors come from an adult in good health.

This chain connects TRBV12-3 or TRBV12-4 to TRBJ2-7; no firm D call. The CDR3 runs to 13 residues. Trimming pared 4 bases from V and 12 bases from J, leaving 19 bases between. The CDR3 DNA reads as TGTGCCAGCAGTTCATCCCCGGTACACGGCGGGTACTTC. This sequence encodes CASSSSPVHGGYF.

The J gene is TRBJ1-6, the V gene TRBV9; weak D call: TRBD1 (6 bases). The germline gives CDR1 SGDLS, CDR2 YYNGEE. The CDR3 consists of 14 residues. Trimming stripped 3 bases from V and 8 bases from J, with 12 bases between. CDR3 residues: CASSGTGYHSPLHF. CDR3 bases: TGTGCCAGCAGCGGAACAGGGTATCATTCACCCCTCCACTTT. Looking up the rest from reference TRBV9 and TRBJ1-6 gives the full variable domain: DSGVTQTPKHLITATGQRVTLRCSPRSGDLSVYWYQQSLDQGLQFLIQYYNGEERAKGNILERFSAQQFPDLHSELNLSSLELGDSALYFCASSGTGYHSPLHFGNGTRLTVT.

The gene calls are TRBV4-1 and TRBJ1-2; D is undetermined. The V gene lost 0 bases and the J gene lost 14 bases, with 19 bases spanning the gap. This CDR3 contains 14 residues. Germline V gene sequence: CDR1 MGHRA, CDR2 YSYEKL. The CDR3 DNA follows: TGCGCCAGCAGCCAAGATCCCCGGGAGGCGTTATCGACCTTC. Residues: CASSQDPREALSTF.

The rearrangement uses TRBV9 and TRBJ1-6, with TRBD1 identical over 7 bases. The CDR3 contains 15 residues. Germline loops: CDR1 SGDLS, CDR2 YYNGEE. V shed 3 bases and J 5 bases; nucleotides not matched to a gene: 5. The CDR3 nucleotides read TGTGCCAGCAGCGCCCGGGACAGCCATAATTCACCCCTCCACTTT. This encodes CASSARDSHNSPLHF.

This clone was detected only a few times. V and J are TRBV6-2 or TRBV6-3 and TRBJ1-1, with TRBD1 matching over 7 bases. CDR3 length equals 16 residues. Germline assignment: CDR1 MNHEY and CDR2 SVGEGT. Unmatched junction bases numbered 6, after V lost 2 bases and J lost 0 bases. This CDR3 is CASSYARQGVNTEAFF. CDR3 bases: TGTGCCAGCAGTTACGCCAGGCAGGGGGTGAACACTGAAGCTTTCTTT.

The V and J genes are TRBV5-4 and TRBJ2-5; TRBD1 is a possible D gene (6 bases). The germline V and J ends were trimmed by 0 bases and 5 bases, with 17 bases remaining between them. CDR1 is SGHNT, CDR2 YYREEE, per germline (reference sequence). The CDR3 is 16 amino acids. The CDR3 sequence is CASSLGLVQGDETQYF. The CDR3 bases are TGTGCCAGCAGCTTGGGCCTGGTACAGGGTGACGAGACCCAGTACTTC.

The chain has TRBV19 and TRBJ1-2, with 9 bases lining up with TRBD1. CDR1 LNHDA and CDR2 SQIVND come from the germline V gene (reference sequence). V shed 7 bases, J shed 3 bases, and the junction held 9 bases outside the gene matches. The CDR3 loop spans 15 amino acids. This CDR3 is CASILTGQGHYGYTF. The CDR3 nucleotides read TGTGCCAGTATCCTGACGGGACAGGGTCACTATGGCTACACCTTC.

This chain uses TRBV7-2 with TRBJ2-3, with TRBD1 matching over 9 bases. V was clipped by 5 bases and J by 4 bases; unmatched bases: 4. The germline V gene has CDR1 SGHTA and CDR2 FQGNSA. The CDR3 sequence is 14 residues long. This CDR3 is CASSRDRAADTQYF. The CDR3 DNA reads TGTGCCAGCAGCCGGGACAGGGCTGCAGATACGCAGTATTTT.

This clone was counted only a few times. The genes are TRBV5-6 and TRBJ1-3; D ambiguous. CDR3 size: 12 residues. The germline gives CDR1 SGHDT, CDR2 YYEEEE. V lost 4 bases and J 4 bases, leaving 6 bases between the germline ends. CDR3 bases: TGTGCCAGCAGCAATCGGGGAAACACCATATATTTT. Translated: CASSNRGNTIYF.

The sample holds one count of this clone. J is TRBJ1-2 and V is TRBV19; the D gene is possibly TRBD1 (5 bases). CDR3 size: 15 residues. V was clipped by 2 bases and J by 3 bases, with 13 bases between them. The germline V gene encodes CDR1 LNHDA and CDR2 SQIVND (reference sequence). The CDR3 region is CASSIYGTGDYGYTF. CDR3 DNA: TGTGCCAGTAGTATATACGGCACAGGTGACTATGGCTACACCTTC.

The chain employs TRBV4-1 and TRBJ1-2, with unresolved D. The germline CDR1 and CDR2 sequences are MGHRA and YSYEKL. V was pared by 5 bases and J by 0 bases, with 10 bases between. This CDR3 contains 14 residues. CDR3: CASSFLISNYGYTF. DNA for the CDR3: TGCGCCAGCAGCTTCCTGATATCTAACTATGGCTACACCTTC.

The chain employs TRBV4-3 and TRBJ2-7; 12 nucleotides match TRBD1. CDR1 and CDR2 from the germline V gene are LGHNA and YSLEER. The V gene end was trimmed by 0 bases and the J gene end by 5 bases; junction bases not matched to a gene: 11. The CDR3 loop spans 18 amino acids. The CDR3 sequence is CASSQDLARDRGHNEQYF. As DNA, the CDR3 is TGCGCCAGCAGCCAAGATTTAGCCCGGGACAGGGGGCACAACGAGCAGTACTTC.

This chain links TRBV5-1 with TRBJ2-7; 7 nucleotides line up with TRBD2. The CDR3 runs 14 residues. With 5 bases clipped from V and 3 bases from J, the junction kept 8 bases outside the gene matches. Germline lookup yields CDR1 SGHRS and CDR2 YFSETQ. CDR3 coding DNA: TGCGCCAGCAGTCAAGTCGGGGGGAACTACGAGCAGTACTTC. The encoded protein is CASSQVGGNYEQYF.

The chain combines TRBV6-1 with TRBJ2-3, with D possibly TRBD1 on 5 matching bases. V was trimmed by 4 bases and J by 2 bases, leaving 16 bases between them. The CDR3 loop spans 16 amino acids. Germline V gene data show CDR1 as MNHNS and CDR2 as SASEGT. The CDR3 nucleotides are TGTGCCAGCAGTGGCCAGGGTGGGATTTTCACAGATACGCAGTATTTT. Translating gives CASSGQGGIFTDTQYF.

Here the CDR3 DNA reads TGTGCCAGCAGCCTGGGAGGCGTCCTGACTTTC. As protein: CASSLGGVLTF. The chain recombines TRBV2 with TRBJ2-6; a possible D gene is TRBD2 (6 bases). Germline loops: CDR1 SNHLY, CDR2 FYNNEI. This CDR3 is 11 amino acids long. Trimming shortened V by 6 bases and J by 12 bases, and 9 bases separated the two germline ends. Full variable domain (outside the CDR3, taken from reference TRBV2 and TRBJ2-6): EPEVTQTPSHQVTQMGQEVILRCVPISNHLYFYWYRQILGQKVEFLVSFYNNEISEKSEIFDDQFSVERPDGSNFTLKIRSTKLEDSAMYFCASSLGGVLTFGAGSRLTVL.

V gene TRBV27 combines with J gene TRBJ2-7; D unresolved. The CDR3 extends over 13 amino acids. The V gene lost 4 bases and the J gene lost 3 bases, with 10 bases spanning the gap. CDR1 MNHEY and CDR2 SMNVEV come from the germline V gene (reference sequence). CDR3 bases: TGTGCCAGCAGTTATGGTGGCAACTACGAGCAGTACTTC. This translates into CASSYGGNYEQYF.

The CDR3 reads CSASKVRHEKLFF. In DNA, the CDR3 is TGCAGTGCTAGTAAGGTCCGGCATGAAAAACTGTTTTTT. The V gene is TRBV20-1, the J gene TRBJ1-4; D ambiguous. Germline V CDR1 and CDR2: DFQATT, SNEGSKA (reference sequence). The V end was cut by 3 bases, the J end by 6 bases, with 11 bases between. This CDR3 is 13 amino acids long.

This chain uses TRBV6-5 with TRBJ1-1; D unclear. Looked up from germline, CDR1 is MNHEY and CDR2 is SVGAGI. There are 11 residues in the CDR3. The V and J ends lost 2 bases and 8 bases respectively, with 6 bases between them. CDR3 protein: CASSYPGEAFF. Here the CDR3 DNA reads TGTGCCAGCAGTTACCCAGGAGAAGCTTTCTTT.